This T cell receptor beta chain appears in the sequencing data of a study of human T cells and chemical hapten exposure. Turning to the study itself: A roughly 2 cm by roughly 2 cm inner upper arm patch received 2% DPC for sensitization.

Notes on this clonotype: A much larger clonotype is one base distant, so this may be a read error.

Time point of the sample: pre-sensitization, week 0. The treatment here: therapeutic diphenylcyclopropenone sensitization with weekly scalp DPC. TCRdb redid the calling of the RACE reads with MiXCR, one entry per CDR3 protein. The sample yields fewer than 65,000 distinct CDR3 sequences, about a tenth seen once. Germline values: CDR1 SGHVS, CDR2 FNYEAQ. This CDR3 comprises 16 residues. V shed 5 bases and J 6 bases; nucleotides not matched to a gene: 9. The source was whole blood, collected in connection with sensitization to the hapten diphenylcyclopropenone (DPC). V and J are TRBV7-6 and TRBJ2-2, with 10 bases fitting TRBD2. This TCR was sampled from a middle-aged woman with alopecia areata. Some clones in this sample may be carry-over from other donors' samples. CDR3 coding DNA: TGTGCCAGCAGCCCAAAGGGGACTAGCGACCCCGGGGAGCTGTTTTTT. Translation gives CASSPKGTSDPGELFF.